Below, 25 T cell receptor beta chains from the same sample are listed, as sequenced in a study of response to subunit inactivated influenza vaccine. TCRdb re-analysed the RT-PCR reads in MiXCR, keeping a single row per CDR3 protein. The sample holds 500,000 to 600,000 distinct CDR3 sequences; 10% to 15% are singletons and the top ten take around 14%. Material: PBMCs from blood, obtained 45 days after vaccination. The source of these receptors is a man aged 50 or older who received an inactivated influenza vaccine.

The CDR3 DNA reads as TGTGCCAGCAGTTATGCGGGAGCCATATACGAGCAGTACTTC. Translation gives CASSYAGAIYEQYF. This chain connects TRBV12-3 or TRBV12-4 to TRBJ2-7, with 7 bases that match TRBD2. V lost 4 bases and J lost 4; bases outside the gene matches: 7. This CDR3 has 14 amino acids.

This clonotype occurred a few times. The chain employs TRBV7-2 and TRBJ2-7, with a possible D match to TRBD2 (5 bases). CDR1 SGHTA and CDR2 FQGNSA come from the germline V gene. Trimming stripped 3 bases from V and 3 bases from J, with 9 bases between. The CDR3 sequence is 13 residues long. CDR3: CASSFTSNYEQYF. In nucleotides, the CDR3 is TGTGCCAGCAGCTTCACTAGTAACTACGAGCAGTACTTC.

There are many counts of this clonotype. The gene calls are TRBV12-3 or TRBV12-4 and TRBJ1-1, with D unclear. V lost 2 bases and J lost 4, with 11 bases in between. The CDR3 is made up of 14 amino acids. This chain's CDR3 is CASSLMWGGTEAFF. In DNA, the CDR3 is TGTGCCAGCAGTTTAATGTGGGGTGGCACTGAAGCTTTCTTT.

This clonotype was seen more than once but under ten times. The V and J genes are TRBV20-1 and TRBJ2-7; 10 bases fit TRBD2. Germline V gene sequence: CDR1 DFQATT, CDR2 SNEGSKA (reference sequence). The J segment lost 6 bases and the V segment lost 4 bases, leaving 12 bases of the junction unmatched. This CDR3 spans 15 amino acids. The CDR3 protein is CSATRLAGGLSEQYF. For the CDR3, the DNA is TGCAGTGCTACGAGGTTAGCGGGAGGACTATCCGAGCAGTACTTC.

This clonotype has just a few counts. The J gene is TRBJ2-7, the V gene TRBV9; D is unclear. The CDR3 has 14 residues. Trimming removed 0 bases at V and 0 bases at J, with 7 bases between. Germline assignment: CDR1 SGDLS and CDR2 YYNGEE. The CDR3 DNA follows: TGTGCCAGCAGCGTAGATCTGGGCTCCTACGAGCAGTACTTC. Translating it yields CASSVDLGSYEQYF.

The chain recombines TRBV11-1 with TRBJ2-3; a weak D match, TRBD2 (6 bases). Germline-derived CDR1 and CDR2 are SGHAT and FQDESV (reference sequence). Deletions cut 5 bases from V and 4 bases from J, with 16 bases between. The length of the CDR3 is 15 residues. As DNA, the CDR3 is TGTGCCAGCAGCCAAACGGGACGGAGGGCAGATACGCAGTATTTT. It translates to CASSQTGRRADTQYF. The full variable domain, in which reference TRBV11-1 and TRBJ2-3 provide the parts outside the CDR3, is EAEVAQSPRYKITEKSQAVAFWCDPISGHATLYWYRQILGQGPELLVQFQDESVVDDSQLPKDRFSAERLKGVDSTLKIQPAELGDSAMYLCASSQTGRRADTQYFGPGTRLTVL.

This clonotype has ten or more counts. The V gene is TRBV12-3 or TRBV12-4, the J gene TRBJ2-7; 13 bases fit TRBD2. The V and J ends lost 6 bases and 3 bases, in that order; junction bases with no gene match: 2. The CDR3 is made up of 14 amino acids. CDR3: CASRTSGGFYEQYF. Here the CDR3 DNA reads TGTGCCAGCAGGACTAGCGGGGGGTTCTACGAGCAGTACTTC.

V and J are TRBV6-2 or TRBV6-3 and TRBJ2-1, with 11 bases that match TRBD2. Germline V gene lookup returns CDR1 MNHEY and CDR2 SVGEGT. The CDR3 covers 15 residues. The J segment lost 7 bases and the V segment lost 2 bases, leaving 4 bases of the junction unmatched. CDR3 in DNA: TGTGCCAGCAGTTACCTAGCGGGAGGAGGGAATGAGCAGTTCTTC. Its translation: CASSYLAGGGNEQFF.

This clonotype was picked up a small number of times. V usage is TRBV28 and J usage is TRBJ1-4, with D unresolved. Germline V gives CDR1 MDHEN, CDR2 SYDVKM. CDR3 size: 19 residues. V was clipped by 1 base and J by 0 bases, with 18 bases between them. The CDR3 loop is CASSLFVHPWAATNEKLFF. CDR3 sequence (DNA): TGTGCCAGCAGTTTATTCGTCCACCCCTGGGCAGCAACTAATGAAAAACTGTTTTTT. Filled out from reference TRBV28 and TRBJ1-4, the complete variable domain reads DVKVTQSSRYLVKRTGEKVFLECVQDMDHENMFWYRQDPGLGLRLIYFSYDVKMKEKGDIPEGYSVSREKKERFSLILESASTNQTSMYLCASSLFVHPWAATNEKLFFGSGTQLSVL.

This clonotype appeared many times. The CDR3 here is CASSFSRELFF. CDR3 coding DNA: TGTGCCAGCAGCTTTTCTCGGGAGCTGTTTTTT. This sequence joins TRBV7-9 and TRBJ2-2; D is ambiguous. Germline-derived CDR1 and CDR2 are SEHNR and FQNEAQ (reference sequence). This CDR3 region has 11 residues. Trimming took 3 bases from V and 9 from J, leaving 5 bases between them.

This rearrangement joins TRBV7-9 to TRBJ2-7; perhaps TRBD1 as D (6 bases). Germline CDR1 reads SEHNR; CDR2 reads FQNEAQ (reference sequence). The CDR3 covers 13 residues. V lost 5 bases and J lost 3, with 11 bases in between. CDR3 sequence reads: CASSNRVDYEQYF. The CDR3 nucleotides read TGTGCCAGCAGCAACAGGGTGGACTACGAGCAGTACTTC.

Only a few counts were recorded for this clonotype. The V call is TRBV3-1, the J call TRBJ2-3; D unresolved. Trimming stripped 3 bases from V and 2 bases from J, with 6 bases between. This CDR3 region has 13 residues. CDR1 and CDR2 (germline): LGHDT, YNNKEL (reference sequence). CDR3 DNA: TGTGCCAGCAGCCACCTGAACACAGATACGCAGTATTTT. It translates to CASSHLNTDTQYF.

This clonotype has more than one count but fewer than ten. The rearrangement uses TRBV5-1 and TRBJ2-3; a possible D gene is TRBD1 (6 bases). Germline loops: CDR1 SGHRS, CDR2 YFSETQ. Trimming took off 5 bases at V and 1 base at J, with 8 bases between the two ends. The CDR3 contains 13 residues. CDR3 coding DNA: TGCGCCAGCAGGGGGGCCGGCACAGATACGCAGTATTTT. Translating gives CASRGAGTDTQYF.

This clonotype has a handful of counts. The chain combines TRBV5-1 with TRBJ1-2; D is undetermined. V gave up 1 base and J gave up 1 base, with 8 bases separating them. CDR1 is SGHRS, CDR2 YFSETQ, per germline. This CDR3 is built from 14 residues. The CDR3 nucleotides are TGCGCCAGCAGCTTGTTTGTGGATAACTATGGCTACACCTTC. Its translation: CASSLFVDNYGYTF.

A note on this clonotype: One end of the junction fails to match germline, which may point to a read error. The rearrangement joins TRBV12-3 or TRBV12-4 to TRBJ2-7; no definite D call. This CDR3 has 12 amino acids. The CDR3 DNA reads TGTGCCAGCAGTTTAGAGGGTCCCGGCCGATCCTTC. This codes for CASSLEGPGRSF.

J is TRBJ2-7 and V is TRBV15, with no clear D. V lost 0 bases and J lost 4, with 7 bases in between. The CDR3 runs 13 residues. Germline V gives CDR1 LNHNV, CDR2 YYDKDF (reference sequence). In DNA form, the CDR3 reads TGTGCCACCAGCAGAGATCCATCGTACGAGCAGTACTTC. Its translation is CATSRDPSYEQYF.

This clonotype was seen many times. The chain employs TRBV20-1 and TRBJ2-7, with 7 bases matching TRBD2. CDR1 is DFQATT and CDR2 is SNEGSKA in the germline V gene (reference sequence). CDR3 size: 20 residues. V lost 0 bases and J lost 2; bases outside the gene matches: 22. The CDR3 sequence: CSARDSDGGRHPPSPYEQYF. The CDR3 nucleotides are TGCAGTGCTAGAGATTCAGACGGGGGGAGGCACCCCCCCTCTCCCTACGAGCAGTACTTC.

The rearrangement joins TRBV20-1 to TRBJ2-1, with 11 bases fitting TRBD2. Unmatched junction bases numbered 7, after V lost 6 bases and J lost 6 bases. The length of the CDR3 is 14 residues. Germline loops: CDR1 DFQATT, CDR2 SNEGSKA (reference sequence). In DNA form, the CDR3 reads TGCAGTGCCCTCAAAGGACTAGCGGGCAATGAGCAGTTCTTC. It is translated as CSALKGLAGNEQFF.

V is TRBV29-1 and J is TRBJ2-7, with no clear D. Germline V gives CDR1 SQVTM, CDR2 ANQGSEA. Trimming shortened V by 6 bases and J by 1 base, and 10 bases separated the two germline ends. This CDR3 has 12 residues. The CDR3 DNA sequence: TGCAGCGTGGACGGTCCGTCCTACGAGCAGTACTTC. Translating it yields CSVDGPSYEQYF.

This clonotype was found a few times. The V gene is TRBV29-1, the J gene TRBJ2-7, with 9 bases matching TRBD1. Trimming took 3 bases from V and 7 from J; bases not matched to a gene: 7. CDR3 size: 13 residues. Germline V CDR1 and CDR2: SQVTM, ANQGSEA. CDR3 nucleotides: TGCAGCGTTGATAACAGGGGGCAGGGTGAGCAGTACTTC. Protein: CSVDNRGQGEQYF.

This clonotype occurred a few times. This sequence joins TRBV11-2 and TRBJ2-3; 7 bases fit TRBD1. The V segment lost 1 base and the J segment 0 bases; nucleotides outside the gene matches: 4. The CDR3 spans 16 residues. Germline V gives CDR1 SGHAT, CDR2 FQNNGV. The CDR3 sequence is CASSLGGQASTDTQYF. The CDR3 DNA sequence: TGTGCCAGCAGCTTAGGCGGACAGGCTAGCACAGATACGCAGTATTTT.

The rearrangement uses TRBV2 and TRBJ1-1; tentatively, D is TRBD1 (6 bases). CDR3 size: 16 residues. The germline V and J ends were trimmed by 1 base and 4 bases, with 16 bases remaining between them. Germline V lookup: CDR1 SNHLY, CDR2 FYNNEI. The CDR3 nucleotides read TGTGCCAGCAGTGAAGGGGGGGGCGGAGTGAGCACTGAAGCTTTCTTT. Translated, it gives CASSEGGGGVSTEAFF. Based on the CDR3 plus reference TRBV2 and TRBJ1-1, the full variable domain is EPEVTQTPSHQVTQMGQEVILRCVPISNHLYFYWYRQILGQKVEFLVSFYNNEISEKSEIFDDQFSVERPDGSNFTLKIRSTKLEDSAMYFCASSEGGGGVSTEAFFGQGTRLTVV.

This clonotype was detected ten times or more. This chain connects TRBV24-1 to TRBJ2-2; 8 positions match TRBD1. This CDR3 is built from 16 residues. V was pared by 2 bases and J by 1 base, with 2 bases of the junction left unmatched. The germline CDR1 and CDR2 sequences are KGHDR and SFDVKD. CDR3 amino acids: CATSDSGTGNTGELFF. DNA for the CDR3: TGTGCCACCAGTGATTCCGGGACAGGGAACACCGGGGAGCTGTTTTTT.

The chain is built from TRBV5-1 and TRBJ2-2, with TRBD1 matching over 12 bases. After removal of 4 bases from V and 6 bases from J, the junction contained 4 bases not matched to a gene. Germline V gene lookup returns CDR1 SGHRS and CDR2 YFSETQ. This CDR3 comprises 15 residues. DNA of the CDR3: TGCGCCAGCAGCCCGAGGGACAGGGGGCCCGGGGAGCTGTTTTTT. Encoded protein: CASSPRDRGPGELFF.

This sequence joins TRBV7-2 and TRBJ2-2; D unresolved. The CDR3 is 16 amino acids. CDR1 is SGHTA and CDR2 is FQGNSA in the germline V gene. Trimming pared 7 bases from V and 1 base from J, leaving 16 bases between. This CDR3 reads CASTGLRRQNTGELFF. In DNA, the CDR3 is TGTGCCAGCACGGGCCTCAGGCGGCAGAACACCGGGGAGCTGTTTTTT.